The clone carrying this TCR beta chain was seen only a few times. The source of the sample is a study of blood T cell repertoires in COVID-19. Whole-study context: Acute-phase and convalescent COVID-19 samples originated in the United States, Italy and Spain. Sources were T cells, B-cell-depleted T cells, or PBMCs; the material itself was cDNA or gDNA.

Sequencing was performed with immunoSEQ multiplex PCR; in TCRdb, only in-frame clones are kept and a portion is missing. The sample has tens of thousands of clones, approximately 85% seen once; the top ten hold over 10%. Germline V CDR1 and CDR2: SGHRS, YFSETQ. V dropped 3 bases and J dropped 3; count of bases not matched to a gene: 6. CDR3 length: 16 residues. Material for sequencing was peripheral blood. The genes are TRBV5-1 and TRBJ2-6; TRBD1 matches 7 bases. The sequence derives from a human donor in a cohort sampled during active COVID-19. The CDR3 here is CASSWATGFGANVLTF. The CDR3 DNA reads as TGCGCCAGCAGCTGGGCGACAGGGTTTGGGGCCAACGTCCTGACTTTC.